This T cell receptor (beta chain) was recovered during a study of Ad26.COV2.S vaccination and SARS-CoV-2 variants. Looking at the study overall: Once or twice, 56 days apart, Ad26.COV2.S was delivered intramuscularly.

Specified treatment: around 19 received Ad26.COV2.S at low or high dose, single or two shots; five or six received placebo; per-sample allocation not given. Sampling happened 63 days after the first vaccine or placebo injection. SARS-CoV-2 spike from the Wuhan strain was encoded by the vaccine, an Ad26 vector. This clone appeared once. Produced via immunoSEQ multiplex PCR; TCRdb's table is partial and in-frame only. Of approximately 480,000 clones in the sample, around 85% were seen once. This sequence originates from a person aged 18 to 59 who received the Ad26.COV2.S COVID-19 vaccine or a placebo. Material: peripheral blood, obtained in a trial of Ad26.COV2.S vaccine versus placebo.

The chain's CDR3 is CASSVIGGNEQYF. As DNA, the CDR3 is TGTGCCAGCAGCGTGATCGGGGGGAACGAGCAGTACTTC. The V gene is TRBV9, the J gene TRBJ2-7; 7 bases align to TRBD2. In germline, CDR1 is SGDLS, CDR2 YYNGEE. The CDR3 has 13 amino acids. V lost 2 bases and J lost 5; bases outside the gene matches: 4.